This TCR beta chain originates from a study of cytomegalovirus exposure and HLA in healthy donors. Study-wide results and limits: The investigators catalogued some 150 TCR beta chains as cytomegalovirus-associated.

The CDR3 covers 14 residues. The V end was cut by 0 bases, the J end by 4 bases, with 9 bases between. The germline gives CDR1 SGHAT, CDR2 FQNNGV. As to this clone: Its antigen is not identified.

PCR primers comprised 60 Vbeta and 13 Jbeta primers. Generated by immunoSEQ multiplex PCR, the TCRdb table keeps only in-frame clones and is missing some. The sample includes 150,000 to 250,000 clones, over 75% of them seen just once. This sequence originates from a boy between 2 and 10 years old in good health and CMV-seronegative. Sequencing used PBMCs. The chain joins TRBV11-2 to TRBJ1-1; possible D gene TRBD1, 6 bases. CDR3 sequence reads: CASSLEGALTEAFF. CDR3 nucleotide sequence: TGTGCCAGCAGCTTAGAGGGGGCTCTCACTGAAGCTTTCTTT.